Below, 25 T cell receptor beta chains from the same sample are listed, as sequenced in a study of a mutant IDH1 vaccine in newly diagnosed glioma. The table came from immunoSEQ multiplex PCR; TCRdb's copy has only in-frame clones and leaves some out. The table includes about 40,000 clones, roughly nine tenths detected once. Described time point: week 5, during vaccination. The investigators gave 300 ug of mutant IDH1 20-mer peptide in each vaccine dose, together with topical imiquimod. Their specific antigens are unknown. Here the sequenced sample was PBMCs, taken from a glioma patient whose treatment included an IDH1 peptide vaccine. These receptors came from a man aged 45-65 years with glioma.

The V call is TRBV27, the J call TRBJ2-1, with D perhaps TRBD2 (6 bases). The CDR3 length is 15 residues. Trimming pared 2 bases from V and 7 bases from J, leaving 15 bases between. Germline CDR1 MNHEY, CDR2 SMNVEV (reference sequence). The CDR3 spells CASSLRAGMGNEQFF. The CDR3 nucleotides are TGTGCCAGCAGTTTACGGGCGGGAATGGGGAATGAGCAGTTCTTC.

The chain uses TRBV27 and TRBJ1-1; D is ambiguous. This CDR3 region has 15 residues. Germline V gene sequence: CDR1 MNHEY, CDR2 SMNVEV (reference sequence). Trimming removed 5 bases at V and 1 base at J, with 14 bases between. The CDR3 sequence is CASSPPPSANTEAFF. CDR3 nucleotides: TGTGCCAGCAGTCCCCCCCCCAGCGCGAACACTGAAGCTTTCTTT.

This clone came up once. The chain has TRBV5-1 and TRBJ2-5; a possible D gene is TRBD2 (7 bases). CDR1 is SGHRS and CDR2 is YFSETQ in the germline V gene. The V end lost 0 bases, the J end lost 3 bases, and 12 bases lay between the germline ends. The CDR3 covers 15 residues. The CDR3 DNA follows: TGCGCCAGCAGCTTGGGACCGGGGGGCGAAGAGACCCAGTACTTC. Its protein is CASSLGPGGEETQYF.

This clone was seen just once. The V call is TRBV15, the J call TRBJ2-1; a weak D match, TRBD1 (5 bases). This CDR3 is 15 amino acids long. Trimming removed 0 bases from V and 4 bases from J, with 10 bases in between. Germline lookup yields CDR1 LNHNV and CDR2 YYDKDF (reference sequence). The chain's CDR3 is CATSREQTEYNEQFF. The CDR3 region has the DNA TGTGCCACCAGCAGAGAGCAGACAGAGTACAATGAGCAGTTCTTC.

The chain couples TRBV6-4 to TRBJ2-1; D is uncertain. Trimming took 3 bases from V and 5 from J, leaving 8 bases between them. Germline V gene data show CDR1 as MRHNA and CDR2 as SNTAGT. This CDR3 has 13 amino acids. The CDR3 nucleotides read TGTGCCAGCAGTGAGAGCGTAAACAATGAGCAGTTCTTC. This gives the protein CASSESVNNEQFF.

This rearrangement joins TRBV7-6 to TRBJ1-4; D unclear. Germline V gene lookup returns CDR1 SGHVS and CDR2 FNYEAQ. Trimming took 1 base from V and 7 from J, leaving 7 bases between them. This CDR3 comprises 13 residues. This CDR3 is CASSLGASEKLFF. As DNA, the CDR3 is TGTGCCAGCAGCTTAGGGGCAAGTGAAAAACTGTTTTTT.

The chain has TRBV5-5 and TRBJ2-7, with D uncertain. V gave up 0 bases and J gave up 3 bases, with 13 bases separating them. Germline CDR1 reads SGHKS; CDR2 reads YYEKEE (reference sequence). The length of the CDR3 is 15 residues. For the CDR3, the DNA is TGTGCCAGCAGCTTGGCGCCCGGGCCGGACTACGAGCAGTACTTC. Protein product: CASSLAPGPDYEQYF. The full variable domain, rest sourced from reference TRBV5-5 and TRBJ2-7, is DAGVTQSPTHLIKTRGQQVTLRCSPISGHKSVSWYQQVLGQGPQFIFQYYEKEERGRGNFPDRFSARQFPNYSSELNVNALLLGDSALYLCASSLAPGPDYEQYFGPGTRLTVT.

This clone has only one observation. The rearrangement joins TRBV6-1 to TRBJ1-4; 8 bases match TRBD1. CDR3 size: 13 residues. Looked up from germline, CDR1 is MNHNS and CDR2 is SASEGT. V shed 6 bases, J shed 5 bases, and the junction held 2 bases outside the gene matches. CDR3 DNA: TGTGCCAGCAGACAGGGGGGGAATGAAAAACTGTTTTTT. This codes for CASRQGGNEKLFF.

V is TRBV10-1 and J is TRBJ2-5, with 9 bases matching TRBD1. V gave up 8 bases and J gave up 5 bases; unmatched junction bases: 12. Germline V gene sequence: CDR1 WNHNN, CDR2 SYGVQD (reference sequence). The CDR3 has 15 residues. This CDR3 reads CASQRGQGGQETQYF. The CDR3 coding sequence is TGCGCCAGCCAACGGGGACAGGGCGGTCAGGAGACCCAGTACTTC.

This CDR3 reads CASSTDRERYEQYF. In DNA form, the CDR3 reads TGTGCCAGCAGCACCGACAGGGAACGGTACGAGCAGTACTTC. The chain uses TRBV12-1 and TRBJ2-7; whether TRBD1, the table's D call, matches the DNA was not checked. TRBV12-1 is recorded as a pseudogene. The CDR3 is 14 amino acids.

The chain couples TRBV30 to TRBJ2-7; possibly TRBD2 for D (5 bases). The germline V gene has CDR1 GTSNPN and CDR2 SVGIG (reference sequence). V shed 5 bases and J shed 4 bases, with 12 bases lying between them. The CDR3 is made up of 12 amino acids. This CDR3 reads CAWGLAAYEQYF. CDR3 in DNA: TGTGCCTGGGGACTCGCCGCTTACGAGCAGTACTTC.

The chain combines TRBV29-1 with TRBJ1-1; tentative D call: TRBD1 (5 bases). Germline values: CDR1 SQVTM, CDR2 ANQGSEA. This CDR3 contains 13 residues. With 6 bases removed from V and 3 bases from J, the gap between germline ends came to 14 bases. CDR3 sequence: CSVNSGGYTEAFF. The CDR3 nucleotides read TGCAGCGTGAACTCGGGGGGGTACACTGAAGCTTTCTTT.

This chain joins TRBV29-1 and TRBJ2-7, with 7 bases that match TRBD1. The CDR3 contains 13 residues. The J segment lost 4 bases and the V segment lost 8 bases, leaving 11 bases of the junction unmatched. Germline V CDR1 and CDR2: SQVTM, ANQGSEA. The CDR3 nucleotides read TGCAGCCCGAGGGGGACAGACGTTTACGAGCAGTACTTC. It is translated as CSPRGTDVYEQYF.

This clone was recorded only once. V usage is TRBV18 and J usage is TRBJ2-2; 10 bases agree with TRBD2. Per the germline V gene, CDR1 is KGHSH and CDR2 is LQKENI. The CDR3 is 15 amino acids. With 1 base clipped from V and 5 bases from J, the junction kept 1 base outside the gene matches. The CDR3 spells CASSPQLAGTGELFF. CDR3 in DNA: TGTGCCAGCTCACCACAACTAGCGGGAACCGGGGAGCTGTTTTTT.

The chain links TRBV14 to TRBJ1-4; possible D gene TRBD1, 6 bases. The CDR3 loop spans 15 amino acids. V lost 1 base to trimming and J lost 5 bases, with 11 bases between them. The germline V gene encodes CDR1 SGHDN and CDR2 FVKESK. The CDR3 sequence: CASSQGAGENEKLFF. In DNA, the CDR3 is TGTGCCAGCAGCCAAGGGGCAGGGGAAAATGAAAAACTGTTTTTT.

V and J are TRBV5-8 and TRBJ2-6; D might be TRBD1 (5 bases). This CDR3 has 15 residues. V was pared by 4 bases and J by 4 bases, with 12 bases between. Germline assignment: CDR1 SGHTS and CDR2 YDEGEE. The CDR3 DNA reads as TGTGCCAGCAGCCCCACAGGATCAGGGGCCAACGTCCTGACTTTC. It translates to CASSPTGSGANVLTF.

The J gene is TRBJ2-1, the V gene TRBV7-8; TRBD2 matches at 9 bases. This CDR3 is 14 amino acids long. V lost 8 bases and J lost 8; bases outside the gene matches: 10. Germline CDR1 SGHVS, CDR2 FQNEAQ. CDR3 sequence reads: CASAKSGGPDEQFF. In DNA, the CDR3 is TGTGCCAGCGCCAAGAGCGGGGGGCCGGATGAGCAGTTCTTC.

This clone was observed once. The gene calls are TRBV11-3 and TRBJ2-1, with 10 bases that match TRBD2. Germline V gene lookup returns CDR1 SGHNT and CDR2 YENEEA. The CDR3 sequence is 15 residues long. V shed 2 bases, J shed 6 bases, and the junction held 4 bases outside the gene matches. The CDR3 region is CASSLKRGGPNEQFF. Here the CDR3 DNA reads TGTGCCAGCAGCTTAAAGCGGGGGGGCCCCAATGAGCAGTTCTTC.

The rearrangement uses TRBV5-5 and TRBJ1-2; D is undetermined. V was trimmed by 10 bases and J by 4 bases, leaving 11 bases between them. CDR3 length equals 11 residues. Germline lookup yields CDR1 SGHKS and CDR2 YYEKEE (reference sequence). The chain's CDR3 is CARGTTYGYTF. The CDR3 coding sequence is TGTGCCCGCGGCACGACCTATGGCTACACCTTC.

The gene calls are TRBV4-3 and TRBJ1-6, with D uncertain. This CDR3 region has 18 residues. CDR1 is LGHNA and CDR2 is YSLEER in the germline V gene. V dropped 2 bases and J dropped 3 bases, with 17 bases sitting between them. Here the CDR3 DNA reads TGCGCCAGCAGCCAACATACCGATGACGGGTACTATAATTCACCCCTCCACTTT. Amino acid sequence: CASSQHTDDGYYNSPLHF.

V is TRBV6-6 and J is TRBJ2-1; TRBD2 matches at 10 bases. In germline, CDR1 is MNHNY, CDR2 SVGAGI (reference sequence). The V segment lost 6 bases and the J segment 8 bases; nucleotides outside the gene matches: 13. The CDR3 is made up of 16 amino acids. The CDR3: CASSPTQREGRYEQFF. The DNA for the CDR3 is TGTGCCAGCAGCCCTACCCAGCGGGAGGGCCGGTATGAGCAGTTCTTC.

The rearrangement links TRBV7-8 to TRBJ1-2; 8 nucleotides align to TRBD1. The CDR3 runs 13 residues. J lost 4 bases, V lost 2 bases, and 0 bases had no gene match. Germline loops: CDR1 SGHVS, CDR2 FQNEAQ. CDR3 in DNA: TGTGCCAGCAGCTTAACAGGGGGCTATGGCTACACCTTC. Protein product: CASSLTGGYGYTF.

V is TRBV30 and J is TRBJ2-7; D gene uncertain. In germline, CDR1 is GTSNPN, CDR2 SVGIG (reference sequence). The CDR3 is 14 residues long. Trimming removed 0 bases at V and 0 bases at J, with 9 bases between. CDR3 loop: CAWSVMGFSYEQYF. CDR3 in DNA: TGTGCCTGGAGTGTGATGGGATTCTCCTACGAGCAGTACTTC.

The rearrangement joins TRBV7-9 to TRBJ1-2, with 7 nucleotides matching TRBD1. J gave up 6 bases and V 6 bases, and 7 bases lay outside the gene matches. CDR1 and CDR2 from the germline V gene are SEHNR and FQNEAQ (reference sequence). The CDR3 is made up of 13 amino acids. The CDR3, as DNA: TGTGCCAGCAGGTCAGGGGGGGCTGATGGCTACACCTTC. It encodes CASRSGGADGYTF. The full variable domain, completed using reference TRBV7-9 and TRBJ1-2, is DTGVSQNPRHKITKRGQNVTFRCDPISEHNRLYWYRQTLGQGPEFLTYFQNEAQLEKSRLLSDRFSAERPKGSFSTLEIQRTEQGDSAMYLCASRSGGADGYTFGSGTRLTVV.

V usage is TRBV6-1 and J usage is TRBJ2-2, with D possibly being TRBD1 (6 bases). The CDR3 totals 14 residues. Germline V lookup: CDR1 MNHNS, CDR2 SASEGT. With 4 bases removed from V and 7 bases from J, the gap between germline ends came to 13 bases. The CDR3 is CASSVVRGYGELFF. In nucleotides, the CDR3 is TGTGCCAGCAGTGTTGTCAGGGGCTACGGGGAGCTGTTTTTT.